The clone carrying this T cell receptor (beta chain) was counted between two and nine times. Its specificity is unknown. cDNA serving as the sequencing template came from extracted, reverse transcribed RNA. Clones were read by immunoSEQ multiplex PCR, and TCRdb kept only the in-frame ones, dropping some. The sample contains more than 200,000 clones, about 40% of which appear only once. This record belongs to a study of CD8+ T cells in alopecia areata. Described treatment: oral pan-JAK inhibitor, 5-10 mg twice daily. Study-level findings and limits: TCR sharing across patients was less clear than in mice, possibly HLA-related.

The clonotype originates from a human donor with alopecia areata. Here the sequenced sample was CD4+ T cells sorted from blood, taken around week 37, from a patient treated with tofacitinib.

The CDR3 nucleotides are TGTGCCAGCAGCTTCATGGACGGCAAGTCCTACAATGAGCAGTTCTTC. It specifies CASSFMDGKSYNEQFF. This chain uses TRBV11-2 with TRBJ2-1, with D unresolved. CDR1 SGHAT and CDR2 FQNNGV come from the germline V gene. This CDR3 comprises 16 residues. V was clipped by 3 bases and J by 1 base, with 13 bases between them.